This TCR beta chain was observed in a study of blood T cell repertoires in COVID-19. How the authors handled the data: Amplification with reference gene primers provided the estimates of nucleated cell counts. Clones were sequenced by immunoSEQ multiplex PCR, and TCRdb holds only the in-frame ones, with some missing. V and J calls and clone size are those listed in that table; D and trimming were worked out from the DNA. The table includes roughly 30,000 clones, roughly 92% detected once. From germline, CDR1 is SGDLS and CDR2 YYNGEE. CDR3 length: 16 amino acids. Trimming took 6 bases from V and 4 from J; bases not matched to a gene: 11. This clone was detected only once.

This chain links TRBV9 with TRBJ2-2; 8 positions agree with TRBD2. Sequencing was done on a sample of peripheral blood. This TCR came from a man aged 60 to 69 with acute or convalescent COVID-19. This CDR3 reads CASTGIAGGITGELFF. CDR3 DNA sequence: TGTGCCAGCACAGGGATCGCGGGAGGAATCACCGGGGAGCTGTTTTTT.